Given below is one T cell receptor beta chain in context. Its antigen is unknown. Generated by immunoSEQ multiplex PCR, the TCRdb table keeps only in-frame clones and is missing some. The top ten hold 3% to 3.5% of the sample, which has more than 150,000 clones, 80% to 95% seen once. CDR3 length equals 15 residues. The V segment lost 8 bases and the J segment 5 bases; nucleotides outside the gene matches: 14. The germline CDR1 and CDR2 sequences are SEHNR and FQNEAQ (reference sequence). Both about-4-week and about-12-week second-dose recipients were combined. This entry comes from a study of T cell responses to AZD1222 COVID-19 vaccine. Whole-study results and caveats: It was only a handful of AZD1222 recipients who were seropositive at baseline. A mostly white British donor set with more females was recruited, and clonal diversity was possibly underestimated.

The chain joins TRBV7-9 to TRBJ2-5; 7 bases line up with TRBD2. This receptor was taken from an adult who received the AZD1222 COVID-19 vaccine. The input for sequencing was peripheral blood, taken 28 days after the second AZD1222 dose. The CDR3 region is CASFHTGGGQETQYF. The CDR3 nucleotides are TGTGCCAGCTTCCACACGGGAGGAGGGCAGGAGACCCAGTACTTC.